This T cell receptor beta chain was found in a study of siplizumab effects on memory and regulatory T cells. Only in-frame clones appear in the TCRdb table, and some are missing; sequencing was by immunoSEQ multiplex PCR. Among roughly 100,000 clones, about 94% were seen once, and the ten largest hold about 0.62%. Sequencing was performed on Tregs sorted from blood. The clonotype originates from a human donor in good health.

For the CDR3, the DNA is TGTGCCAGCTCGCCGCAGGGCGGTGGGGCCAACGTCCTGACTTTC. Its protein product is CASSPQGGGANVLTF. J is TRBJ2-6 and V is TRBV18, with D possibly TRBD1 on 5 matching bases. V was clipped by 6 bases and J by 3 bases, with 12 bases between them. This CDR3 spans 15 amino acids. Germline V gene data show CDR1 as KGHSH and CDR2 as LQKENI.